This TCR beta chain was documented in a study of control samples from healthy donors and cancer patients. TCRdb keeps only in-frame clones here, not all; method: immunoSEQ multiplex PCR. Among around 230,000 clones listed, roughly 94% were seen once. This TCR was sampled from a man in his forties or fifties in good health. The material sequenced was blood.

CDR3 sequence reads: CASSPGLAGQETQYF. The CDR3 nucleotides read TGCGCCAGCAGCCCTGGACTAGCGGGGCAAGAGACCCAGTACTTC. The chain recombines TRBV5-1 with TRBJ2-5; TRBD2 matches 12 bases. After removal of 4 bases from V and 2 bases from J, the junction contained 3 bases not matched to a gene. CDR3 length: 15 amino acids. Germline V lookup: CDR1 SGHRS, CDR2 YFSETQ.